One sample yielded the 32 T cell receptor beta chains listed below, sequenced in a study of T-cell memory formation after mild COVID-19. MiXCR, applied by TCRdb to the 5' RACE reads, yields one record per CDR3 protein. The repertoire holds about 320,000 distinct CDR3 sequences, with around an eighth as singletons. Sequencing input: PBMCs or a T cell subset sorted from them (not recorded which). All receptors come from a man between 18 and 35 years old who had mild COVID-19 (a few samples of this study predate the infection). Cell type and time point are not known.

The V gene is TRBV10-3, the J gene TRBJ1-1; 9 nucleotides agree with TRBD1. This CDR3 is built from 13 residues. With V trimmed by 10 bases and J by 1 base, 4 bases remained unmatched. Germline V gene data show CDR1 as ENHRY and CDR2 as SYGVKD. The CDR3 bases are TGTGCCACCGGGACAGGGACGAACACTGAAGCTTTCTTT. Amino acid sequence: CATGTGTNTEAFF.

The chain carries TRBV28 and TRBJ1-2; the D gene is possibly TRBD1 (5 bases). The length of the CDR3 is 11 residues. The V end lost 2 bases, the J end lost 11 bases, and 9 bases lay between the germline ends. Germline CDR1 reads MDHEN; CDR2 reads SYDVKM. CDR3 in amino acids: CASSLKGRYTF. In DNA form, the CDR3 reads TGTGCCAGCAGTTTAAAGGGGCGGTACACCTTC.

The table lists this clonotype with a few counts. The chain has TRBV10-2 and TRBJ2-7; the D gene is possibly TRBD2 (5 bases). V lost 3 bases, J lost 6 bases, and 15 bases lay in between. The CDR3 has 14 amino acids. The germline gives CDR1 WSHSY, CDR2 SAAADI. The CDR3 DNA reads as TGCGCCAGCAGTGACCCTGGACTGGAATTCGAGCAGTACTTC. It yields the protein CASSDPGLEFEQYF.

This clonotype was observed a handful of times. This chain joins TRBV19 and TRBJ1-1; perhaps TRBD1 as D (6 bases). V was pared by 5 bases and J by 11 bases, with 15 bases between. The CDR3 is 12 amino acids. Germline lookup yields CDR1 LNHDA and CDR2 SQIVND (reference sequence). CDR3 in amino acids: CASSPRGGTAFF. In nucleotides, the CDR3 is TGTGCCAGTAGTCCCAGGGGAGGGACGGCTTTCTTT.

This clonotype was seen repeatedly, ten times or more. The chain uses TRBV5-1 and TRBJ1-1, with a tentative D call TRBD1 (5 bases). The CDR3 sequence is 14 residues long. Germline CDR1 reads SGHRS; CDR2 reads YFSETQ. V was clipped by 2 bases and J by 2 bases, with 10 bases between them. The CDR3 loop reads CASSFQGPNTEAFF. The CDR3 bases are TGCGCCAGCAGCTTTCAGGGCCCCAACACTGAAGCTTTCTTT.

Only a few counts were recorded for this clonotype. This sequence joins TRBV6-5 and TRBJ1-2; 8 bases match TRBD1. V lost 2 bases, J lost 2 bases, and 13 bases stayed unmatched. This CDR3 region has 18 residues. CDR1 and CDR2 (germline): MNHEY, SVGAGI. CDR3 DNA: TGTGCCAGCAGTTACGCCCAGGGGGCAACGCCGTTAAACTATGGCTACACCTTC. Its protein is CASSYAQGATPLNYGYTF.

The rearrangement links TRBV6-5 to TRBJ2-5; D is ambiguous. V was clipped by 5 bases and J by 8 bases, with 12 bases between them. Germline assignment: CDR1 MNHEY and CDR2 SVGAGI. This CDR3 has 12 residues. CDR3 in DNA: TGTGCCAGCAGTGGGTCGGCCTCCACCCAGTACTTC. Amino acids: CASSGSASTQYF.

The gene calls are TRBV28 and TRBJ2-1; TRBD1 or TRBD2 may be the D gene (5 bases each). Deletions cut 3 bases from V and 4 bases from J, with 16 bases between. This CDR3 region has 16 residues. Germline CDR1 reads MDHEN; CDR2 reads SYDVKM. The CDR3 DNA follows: TGTGCCAGCAGTTTTTACCCAATAGAGGGGTACAATGAGCAGTTCTTC. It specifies CASSFYPIEGYNEQFF.

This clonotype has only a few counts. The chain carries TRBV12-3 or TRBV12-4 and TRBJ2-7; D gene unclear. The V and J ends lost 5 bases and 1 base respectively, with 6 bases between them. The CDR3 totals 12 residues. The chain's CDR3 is CASSVGSYEQYF. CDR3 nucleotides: TGTGCCAGCAGTGTCGGGTCCTACGAGCAGTACTTC.

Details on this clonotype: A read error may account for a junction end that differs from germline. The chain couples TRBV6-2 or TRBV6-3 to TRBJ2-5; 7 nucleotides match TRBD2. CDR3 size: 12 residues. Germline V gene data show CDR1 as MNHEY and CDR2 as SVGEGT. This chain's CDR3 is CASSYRSGTPFF. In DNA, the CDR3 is TGTGCCAGCAGTTACAGGAGCGGGACCCCTTTCTTC.

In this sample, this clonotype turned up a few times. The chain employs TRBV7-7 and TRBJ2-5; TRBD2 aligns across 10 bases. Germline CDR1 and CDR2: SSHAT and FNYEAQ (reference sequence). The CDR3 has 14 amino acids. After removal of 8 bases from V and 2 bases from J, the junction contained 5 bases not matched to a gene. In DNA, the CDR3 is TGTGCCAGCGGGCCTAGCGGGGGACAAGAGACCCAGTACTTC. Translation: CASGPSGGQETQYF.

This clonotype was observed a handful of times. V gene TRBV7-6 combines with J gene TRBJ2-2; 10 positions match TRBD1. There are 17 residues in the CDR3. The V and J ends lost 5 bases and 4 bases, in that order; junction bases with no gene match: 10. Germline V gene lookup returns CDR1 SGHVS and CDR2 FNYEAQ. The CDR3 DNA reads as TGTGCCAGCAGCCAATGGACAGGGGGTGTAGTCACCGGGGAGCTGTTTTTT. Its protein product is CASSQWTGGVVTGELFF.

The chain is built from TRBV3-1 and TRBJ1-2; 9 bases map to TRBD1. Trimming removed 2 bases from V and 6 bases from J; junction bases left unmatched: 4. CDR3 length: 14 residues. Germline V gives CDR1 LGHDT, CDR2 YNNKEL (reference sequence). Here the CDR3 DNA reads TGTGCCAGCAGCCAAACCGGGACAGGGCATGGCTACACCTTC. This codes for CASSQTGTGHGYTF.

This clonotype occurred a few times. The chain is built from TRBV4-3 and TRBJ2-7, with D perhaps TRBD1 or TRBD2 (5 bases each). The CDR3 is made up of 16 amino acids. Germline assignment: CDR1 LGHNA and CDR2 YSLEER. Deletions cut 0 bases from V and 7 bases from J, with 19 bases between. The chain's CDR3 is CASSQDTSGPIREQYF. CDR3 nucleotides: TGCGCCAGCAGCCAAGATACCTCGGGACCCATACGAGAGCAGTACTTC.

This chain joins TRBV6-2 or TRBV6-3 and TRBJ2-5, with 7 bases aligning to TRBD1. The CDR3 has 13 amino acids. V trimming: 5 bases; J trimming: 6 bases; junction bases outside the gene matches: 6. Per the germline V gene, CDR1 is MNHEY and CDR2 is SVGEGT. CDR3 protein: CASSPQGYKTQYF. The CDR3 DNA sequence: TGTGCCAGCAGTCCACAGGGGTACAAGACCCAGTACTTC.

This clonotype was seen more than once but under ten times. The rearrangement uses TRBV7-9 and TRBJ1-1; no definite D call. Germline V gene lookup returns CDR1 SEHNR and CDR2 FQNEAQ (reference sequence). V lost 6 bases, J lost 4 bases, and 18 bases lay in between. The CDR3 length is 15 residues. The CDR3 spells CASRGLSLAVTEAFF. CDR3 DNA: TGTGCCAGCAGGGGATTGTCACTCGCCGTCACTGAAGCTTTCTTT. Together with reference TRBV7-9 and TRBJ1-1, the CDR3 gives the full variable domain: DTGVSQNPRHKITKRGQNVTFRCDPISEHNRLYWYRQTLGQGPEFLTYFQNEAQLEKSRLLSDRFSAERPKGSFSTLEIQRTEQGDSAMYLCASRGLSLAVTEAFFGQGTRLTVV.

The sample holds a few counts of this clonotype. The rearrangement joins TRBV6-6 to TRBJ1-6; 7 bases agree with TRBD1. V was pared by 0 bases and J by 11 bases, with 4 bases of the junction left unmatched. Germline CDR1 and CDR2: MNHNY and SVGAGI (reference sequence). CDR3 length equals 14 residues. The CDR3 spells CASSYSGQGAPLHF. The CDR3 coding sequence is TGTGCCAGCAGTTACTCGGGTCAGGGGGCACCCCTCCACTTT.

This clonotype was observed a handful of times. The CDR3 bases are TGCGCCAGCCGCTCTCCCTCTAGCACAGATACGCAGTATTTT. Protein sequence: CASRSPSSTDTQYF. This sequence joins TRBV5-1 and TRBJ2-3; D not certain. Germline values: CDR1 SGHRS, CDR2 YFSETQ. The germline V and J ends were trimmed by 7 bases and 0 bases, with 12 bases remaining between them. There are 14 residues in the CDR3.

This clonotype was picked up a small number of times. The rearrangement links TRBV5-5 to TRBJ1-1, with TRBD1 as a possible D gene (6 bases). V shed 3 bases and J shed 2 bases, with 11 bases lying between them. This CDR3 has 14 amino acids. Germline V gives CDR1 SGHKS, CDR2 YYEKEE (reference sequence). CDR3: CASSSRTENTEAFF. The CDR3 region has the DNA TGTGCCAGCAGCTCGAGGACAGAAAACACTGAAGCTTTCTTT.

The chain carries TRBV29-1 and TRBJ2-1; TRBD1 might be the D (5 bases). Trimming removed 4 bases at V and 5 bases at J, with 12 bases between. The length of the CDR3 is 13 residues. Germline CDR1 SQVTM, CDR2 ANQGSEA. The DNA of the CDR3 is TGCAGCGTTGGCCAGGGTGAGGACAATGAGCAGTTCTTC. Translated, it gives CSVGQGEDNEQFF.

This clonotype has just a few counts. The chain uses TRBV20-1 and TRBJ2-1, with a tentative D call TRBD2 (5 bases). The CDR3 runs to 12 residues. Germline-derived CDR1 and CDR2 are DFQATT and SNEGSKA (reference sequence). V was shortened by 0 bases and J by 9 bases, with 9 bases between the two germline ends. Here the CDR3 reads CSARDRGSEQFF. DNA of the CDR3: TGCAGTGCTAGAGATCGGGGAAGTGAGCAGTTCTTC.

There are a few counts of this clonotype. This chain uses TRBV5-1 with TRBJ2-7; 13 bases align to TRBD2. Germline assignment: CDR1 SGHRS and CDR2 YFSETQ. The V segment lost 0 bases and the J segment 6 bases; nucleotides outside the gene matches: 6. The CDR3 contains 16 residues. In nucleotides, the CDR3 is TGCGCCAGCAGCTTGGGGGGACTAGCGGGGTACTTCGAGCAGTACTTC. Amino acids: CASSLGGLAGYFEQYF. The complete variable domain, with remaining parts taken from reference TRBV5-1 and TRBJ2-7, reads KAGVTQTPRYLIKTRGQQVTLSCSPISGHRSVSWYQQTPGQGLQFLFEYFSETQRNKGNFPGRFSGRQFSNSRSEMNVSTLELGDSALYLCASSLGGLAGYFEQYFGPGTRLTVT.

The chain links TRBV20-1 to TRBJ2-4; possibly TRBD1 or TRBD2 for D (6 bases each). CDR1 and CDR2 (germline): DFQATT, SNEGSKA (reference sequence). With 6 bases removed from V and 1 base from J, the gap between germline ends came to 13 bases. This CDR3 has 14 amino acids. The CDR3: CSAERGTAKNIQYF. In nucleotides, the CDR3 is TGCAGTGCCGAGAGGGGGACTGCCAAAAACATTCAGTACTTC.

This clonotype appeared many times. CDR3 residues: CASSLVGGTNYGYTF. The CDR3 DNA follows: TGCGCCAGCAGCTTAGTAGGGGGTACTAACTATGGCTACACCTTC. V is TRBV5-1 and J is TRBJ1-2, with D maybe TRBD1 (6 bases). Germline V gene lookup returns CDR1 SGHRS and CDR2 YFSETQ. This CDR3 is built from 15 residues. V was clipped by 2 bases and J by 0 bases, with 11 bases between them.

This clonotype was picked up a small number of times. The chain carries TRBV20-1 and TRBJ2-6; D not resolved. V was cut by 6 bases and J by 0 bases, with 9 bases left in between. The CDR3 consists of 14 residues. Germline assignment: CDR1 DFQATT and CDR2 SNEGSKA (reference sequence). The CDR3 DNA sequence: TGCAGTGCCCAGACTGGCTCTGGGGCCAACGTCCTGACTTTC. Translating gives CSAQTGSGANVLTF.

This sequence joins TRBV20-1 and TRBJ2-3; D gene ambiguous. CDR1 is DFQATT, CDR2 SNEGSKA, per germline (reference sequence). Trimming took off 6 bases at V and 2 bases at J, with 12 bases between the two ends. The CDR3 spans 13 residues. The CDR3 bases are TGCAGTGCAAAGACCGGTAACACAGATACGCAGTATTTT. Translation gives CSAKTGNTDTQYF.

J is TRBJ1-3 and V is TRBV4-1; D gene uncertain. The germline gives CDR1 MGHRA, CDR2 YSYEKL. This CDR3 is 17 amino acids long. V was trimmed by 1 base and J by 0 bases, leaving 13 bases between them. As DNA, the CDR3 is TGCGCCAGCAGCCAAGGGAGGCAGGAGGGCTCTGGAAACACCATATATTTT. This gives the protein CASSQGRQEGSGNTIYF.

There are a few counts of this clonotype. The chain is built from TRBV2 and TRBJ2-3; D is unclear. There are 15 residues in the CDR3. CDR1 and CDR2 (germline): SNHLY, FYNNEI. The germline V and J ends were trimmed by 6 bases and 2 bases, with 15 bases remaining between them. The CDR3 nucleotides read TGTGCCAGCAGCGACCCCCAACGGTTCACAGATACGCAGTATTTT. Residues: CASSDPQRFTDTQYF.

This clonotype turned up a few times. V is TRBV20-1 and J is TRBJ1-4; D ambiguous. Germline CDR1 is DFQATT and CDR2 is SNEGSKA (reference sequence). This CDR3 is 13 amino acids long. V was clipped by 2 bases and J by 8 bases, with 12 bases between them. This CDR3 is CSARRAQREKLFF. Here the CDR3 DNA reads TGCAGTGCTAGAAGGGCACAACGGGAAAAACTGTTTTTT.

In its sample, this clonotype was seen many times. The CDR3: CASSYLQSSEAFF. CDR3 coding DNA: TGTGCCAGCAGTTACCTACAGTCCTCCGAAGCTTTCTTT. The chain joins TRBV6-5 to TRBJ1-1; D remains unclear. V lost 2 bases and J lost 8, with 12 bases in between. This CDR3 has 13 amino acids. Germline assignment: CDR1 MNHEY and CDR2 SVGAGI.

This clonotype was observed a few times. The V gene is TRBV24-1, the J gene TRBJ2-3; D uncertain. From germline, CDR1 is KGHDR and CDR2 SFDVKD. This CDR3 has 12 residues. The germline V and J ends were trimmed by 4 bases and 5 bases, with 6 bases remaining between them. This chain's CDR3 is CATSDSEDTQYF. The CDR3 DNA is TGTGCCACCAGTGACTCAGAAGATACGCAGTATTTT.

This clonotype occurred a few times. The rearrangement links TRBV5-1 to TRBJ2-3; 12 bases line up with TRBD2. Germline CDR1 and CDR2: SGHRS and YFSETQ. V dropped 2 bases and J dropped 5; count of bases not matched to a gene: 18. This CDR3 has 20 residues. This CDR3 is CASSFGALGLAGGPGDTQYF. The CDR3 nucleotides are TGCGCCAGCAGCTTTGGGGCATTGGGCCTAGCGGGGGGGCCTGGAGATACGCAGTATTTT. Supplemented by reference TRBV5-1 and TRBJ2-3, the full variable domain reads KAGVTQTPRYLIKTRGQQVTLSCSPISGHRSVSWYQQTPGQGLQFLFEYFSETQRNKGNFPGRFSGRQFSNSRSEMNVSTLELGDSALYLCASSFGALGLAGGPGDTQYFGPGTRLTVL.